The 20 T cell receptor beta chains below all came from one sample that was sequenced in a study of blood T cell repertoires in COVID-19. TCRdb's copy holds only in-frame clones and misses some; the assay was immunoSEQ multiplex PCR. The sample holds around 140,000 clones; approximately 81% are singletons and the top ten take around 2.5%. Material: peripheral blood. Source of these receptors: a human donor with acute or convalescent COVID-19. The donor label of this sample is uncertain.

This clone was counted a few times. This chain links TRBV6-5 with TRBJ1-1, with 7 bases aligning to TRBD1. CDR1 MNHEY and CDR2 SVGAGI come from the germline V gene. The V segment lost 2 bases and the J segment 8 bases; nucleotides outside the gene matches: 8. CDR3 length equals 14 residues. CDR3 nucleotides: TGTGCCAGCAGTTACGAAAGGGACAGCTCCGAAGCTTTCTTT. Amino acids: CASSYERDSSEAFF.

V and J are TRBV7-2 and TRBJ1-3; D is unclear. CDR1 and CDR2 from the germline V gene are SGHTA and FQGNSA. Deletions cut 5 bases from V and 2 bases from J, with 22 bases between. CDR3 length: 18 residues. CDR3 amino acids: CASSPRSGIGRTGNTIYF. In DNA form, the CDR3 reads TGTGCCAGCAGCCCCCGTTCTGGTATCGGGAGAACTGGAAACACCATATATTTT.

V gene TRBV7-3 combines with J gene TRBJ1-1, with 10 positions matching TRBD1. With 5 bases clipped from V and 0 bases from J, the junction kept 9 bases outside the gene matches. This CDR3 spans 17 amino acids. Germline loops: CDR1 SGHTA, CDR2 FQGTGA. CDR3 DNA: TGTGCCAGCAGCAATACCGGGACAGGGGTGATGAACACTGAAGCTTTCTTT. It yields the protein CASSNTGTGVMNTEAFF.

V usage is TRBV19 and J usage is TRBJ1-1, with D possibly matching TRBD1 (5 bases). The CDR3 covers 14 residues. CDR1 is LNHDA, CDR2 SQIVND, per germline (reference sequence). V shed 2 bases and J shed 5 bases, with 12 bases lying between them. Here the CDR3 reads CASSIWGGSTEAFF. CDR3 DNA: TGTGCCAGTAGTATATGGGGGGGGTCTACTGAAGCTTTCTTT.

V is TRBV29-1 and J is TRBJ2-3, with D tentatively TRBD1 (6 bases). From germline, CDR1 is SQVTM and CDR2 ANQGSEA. V was clipped by 7 bases and J by 2 bases, with 13 bases between them. This CDR3 has 13 amino acids. The CDR3 reads CSGYREFTDTQYF. CDR3 bases: TGCAGCGGGTACAGGGAATTCACAGATACGCAGTATTTT.

V is TRBV24-1 and J is TRBJ2-3; TRBD2 matches 8 bases. Germline CDR1 KGHDR, CDR2 SFDVKD. The CDR3 length is 19 residues. The V segment lost 5 bases and the J segment 1 base; nucleotides outside the gene matches: 16. The CDR3 DNA follows: TGTGCCACCAGTGGGTTCGTAACGGGAGGGCTATTGGGCACAGATACGCAGTATTTT. This translates into CATSGFVTGGLLGTDTQYF.

The chain joins TRBV15 to TRBJ2-7; 10 bases agree with TRBD1. The germline CDR1 and CDR2 sequences are LNHNV and YYDKDF (reference sequence). V dropped 6 bases and J dropped 0; count of bases not matched to a gene: 5. This CDR3 is built from 15 residues. The chain's CDR3 is CATRRGQGSSYEQYF. CDR3 coding DNA: TGTGCCACCAGGAGGGGACAGGGGAGCTCCTACGAGCAGTACTTC.

The chain is built from TRBV6-6 and TRBJ2-4, with 7 bases matching TRBD1. After removal of 6 bases from V and 5 bases from J, the junction contained 7 bases not matched to a gene. There are 14 residues in the CDR3. Germline V gives CDR1 MNHNY, CDR2 SVGAGI (reference sequence). In nucleotides, the CDR3 is TGTGCCAGCAGCAACACAGGGGCCGAAAACATTCAGTACTTC. Translated: CASSNTGAENIQYF.

This chain connects TRBV7-2 to TRBJ1-1; a possible D gene is TRBD1 (6 bases). Between the trimmed V and J ends, which lost 7 bases and 4 bases, there was a span of 19 bases. Germline CDR1 SGHTA, CDR2 FQGNSA. The CDR3 has 15 amino acids. In nucleotides, the CDR3 is TGTGCCAGCAATTGGGGGCGCGAGGTGATCACTGAAGCTTTCTTT. Residues: CASNWGREVITEAFF.

The chain carries TRBV19 and TRBJ2-2; 7 positions agree with TRBD2. Germline-derived CDR1 and CDR2 are LNHDA and SQIVND (reference sequence). The CDR3 sequence is 16 residues long. V was pared by 5 bases and J by 0 bases, with 6 bases of the junction left unmatched. The CDR3 region has the DNA TGTGCCAGTAGTCTAAGGACTAGGTCGAACACCGGGGAGCTGTTTTTT. It specifies CASSLRTRSNTGELFF.

This sequence joins TRBV5-6 and TRBJ1-4; a possible D gene is TRBD1 (5 bases). Germline V gene data show CDR1 as SGHDT and CDR2 as YYEEEE. There are 18 residues in the CDR3. Trimming removed 1 base at V and 0 bases at J, with 16 bases between. Written as DNA, the CDR3 is TGTGCCAGCAGCTTGATTTTTAGGGGTCTTCCAACTAATGAAAAACTGTTTTTT. Translation: CASSLIFRGLPTNEKLFF.

V gene TRBV19 combines with J gene TRBJ2-2; D not certain. This CDR3 spans 14 amino acids. V lost 10 bases and J lost 4, with 16 bases in between. Germline V gene data show CDR1 as LNHDA and CDR2 as SQIVND (reference sequence). Here the CDR3 reads CATWSESGTGELFF. Written as DNA, the CDR3 is TGTGCCACCTGGTCCGAGAGTGGCACCGGGGAGCTGTTTTTT. Filled out from reference TRBV19 and TRBJ2-2, the complete variable domain reads DGGITQSPKYLFRKEGQNVTLSCEQNLNHDAMYWYRQDPGQGLRLIYYSQIVNDFQKGDIAEGYSVSREKKESFPLTVTSAQKNPTAFYLCATWSESGTGELFFGEGSRLTVL.

The V and J genes are TRBV7-9 and TRBJ1-2; no firm D call. V was shortened by 11 bases and J by 4 bases, with 14 bases between the two germline ends. Germline assignment: CDR1 SEHNR and CDR2 FQNEAQ (reference sequence). CDR3 length: 12 residues. The CDR3 reads CAGEREFYGYTF. CDR3 DNA: TGTGCCGGAGAGAGGGAGTTCTATGGCTACACCTTC.

This clone has ten or more counts. V usage is TRBV21-1 and J usage is TRBJ2-7; whether TRBD1, the table's D call, matches the DNA was not checked. TRBV21-1 has pseudogene status. The CDR3 runs to 16 residues. The CDR3 here is CASSKRWTGGSYEQYV. The DNA of the CDR3 is TGTGCCAGCAGCAAAAGGTGGACAGGGGGTTCCTACGAGCAGTACGTC.

This clone occurred a few times. This chain uses TRBV3-1 (or the pseudogene TRBV3-2) with TRBJ1-5; perhaps TRBD1 as D (5 bases). The CDR3 sequence is 14 residues long. V gave up 0 bases and J gave up 6 bases, with 9 bases separating them. Germline values: CDR1 LGHDT, CDR2 YNNKEL (reference sequence). The CDR3 nucleotides are TGTGCCAGCAGCCAAGATACAGGTGCTCAGCCCCAGCATTTT. Amino acid sequence: CASSQDTGAQPQHF.

V gene TRBV5-3 combines with J gene TRBJ1-1; TRBD1 aligns across 7 bases. TRBV5-3 is given ORF status, its function remaining uncertain. After removal of 0 bases from V and 0 bases from J, the junction contained 14 bases not matched to a gene. The CDR3 is made up of 19 amino acids. The CDR3 loop is CARSLGGLQGPIMNTEAFF. CDR3 in DNA: TGTGCCAGAAGCTTGGGGGGTCTACAGGGGCCCATAATGAACACTGAAGCTTTCTTT.

The chain recombines TRBV4-1 with TRBJ1-4; possible D gene TRBD1, 5 bases. Looked up from germline, CDR1 is MGHRA and CDR2 is YSYEKL. Deletions cut 1 base from V and 2 bases from J, with 11 bases between. The CDR3 contains 16 residues. CDR3 loop: CASSQVMQGTNEKLFF. DNA of the CDR3: TGCGCCAGCAGCCAAGTGATGCAGGGTACTAATGAAAAACTGTTTTTT.

The CDR3: CAWGANEKLFF. In DNA form, the CDR3 reads TGTGCGTGGGGCGCTAATGAAAAACTGTTTTTT. The gene calls are TRBV12-2 and TRBJ1-4; the table's D call TRBD1 went unverified against the DNA. TRBV12-2 is a known pseudogene. The CDR3 contains 11 residues.

V usage is TRBV15 and J usage is TRBJ2-3; 9 nucleotides match TRBD2. This CDR3 region has 15 residues. CDR1 LNHNV and CDR2 YYDKDF come from the germline V gene (reference sequence). The J segment lost 6 bases and the V segment lost 0 bases, leaving 4 bases of the junction unmatched. CDR3 DNA sequence: TGTGCCACCAGCAGAGAGGGCGGGAGGGGGGATACGCAGTATTTT. Translation: CATSREGGRGDTQYF.

The chain combines TRBV19 with TRBJ1-5; 8 bases agree with TRBD1. The CDR3 totals 14 residues. Trimming at V came to 10 bases and at J to 2 bases, leaving 7 bases not matched to a gene. The germline V gene has CDR1 LNHDA and CDR2 SQIVND (reference sequence). DNA of the CDR3: TGTGCCACCTGGACAGGGAAGGGCAATCAGCCCCAGCATTTT. Translated, it gives CATWTGKGNQPQHF.